This T cell receptor (beta chain) stems from a study of cytomegalovirus exposure and HLA in healthy donors listed by TCRdb under 2017. Context from the whole study: According to an earlier analysis of 450 to 650 of the donors, 150 million to 200 million T cells yielded 117 million unique TCR beta sequences and approximately 300 Gb of sequence data. Donor age, sex, ethnicity and CMV serostatus were compiled together with the repertoire data. An earlier analysis of around 580 of the donors used high-throughput TCR beta sequencing to judge whether each TCR beta V gene segment behaved as functional or pseudogenic. The study aimed to test whether cataloging public T cell receptors could reveal signatures of past pathogen exposure. The number of typed donors differed by locus: roughly 629-630 for A, B, C, DRB1 and DQB1; approximately 520 for DQA1; roughly 600 for DPA1; and roughly 490 for DPB1. The study profiled the T cell repertoires of 500 to 800 subjects by immunosequencing and related them to cytomegalovirus serostatus. A separate validation cohort of roughly 120 different subjects was used in addition to the roughly 670-subject first cohort. The genetic ancestry cluster associated with self-reported Caucasian donors included over 80% of the approximately 410 genotyped donors. In a later genetic analysis, genome-wide SNP genotypes for about 65% of the roughly 700 donors were used, and that subset was treated as a discovery cohort. Every repertoire in the discovery cohort had been generated on one and the same sequencing platform. In the later analysis, no new phenotypic data were used to find candidate immune exposures; instead, reliance was placed on TCR beta sequences and their occurrence across donors. The study combined high-throughput TCR immunosequencing, statistical association of individual TCRs with disease status, and machine learning to predict cytomegalovirus infection status. Class I and class II HLA loci were covered by the typing at four-digit resolution. In a later analysis, previously published TCR beta repertoires from 500 to 750 donors were re-analyzed and high-resolution HLA genotyping was added so that TCR occurrence patterns could be studied. Four or five DR-DQ haplotypes were treated as single units for association and clustering because of strong linkage in the cohort. Among approximately 370 genotyped donors of the cohort, an average of approximately 220,000 unique TCR beta nucleotide sequences was sequenced per donor, of which about 18% were non-productive. An early release covering roughly 600 HLA-typed donors comprised approximately 290 gigabases of sequencing data and around 86 million unique TCR sequences. On the study overall, not on this receptor specifically: In the study, some 160 TCR beta chains were listed as associated with cytomegalovirus. In a later analysis, the rate of TCR association differed among HLA loci, with DRB1 alleles having the most associated TCRs and HLA-C alleles having the fewest. A later analysis reported that several top co-occurrence clusters appeared linked to parvovirus B19, influenza, CMV and Epstein-Barr virus. CMV serostatus was the only immune exposure information available for the cohort. Cytomegalovirus status was reported to be diagnosed by the classifier with high specificity and sensitivity in both the original and validation cohorts. Because counts were too low, seventeen rarely observed V segments, including chromosome 9 orphons, were excluded from the earlier analysis of some 590 of the donors. In an earlier analysis of several hundred of the donors, most TCR beta V segments were observed in productive rearrangements about 90% or about 30% of the time, broadly matching IMGT annotations. A cluster of highly shared sequence variants was judged likely to be a technical artifact of the sequencing pipeline. Because HLA typing was missing for some donors at each locus, association tests included only the typed subset. Some IMGT-functional V segments, including TRBV6-2 and TRBV6-3, could not be distinguished by the 87-base-pair reads and were therefore excluded. A later analysis associated some 17,000 TCR beta sequences with specific HLA alleles at a false discovery rate of 0.05. Correlated functional status among segregating V segments might reflect linkage disequilibrium, but an unknown experimental factor could not be ruled out. While some public TCRs were present in many individuals, most TCR sequences turned up only very rarely across donors. A later analysis found that HLA-associated TCR beta chains were more clonally expanded and had lower generation probabilities than equally common non-associated chains. In a later analysis, most CMV-associated TCR beta chains were found to appear HLA-restricted, with HLA associations seemingly driven largely by CMV exposure. Three of the identified cytomegalovirus-associated TCR beta chains were confirmed in vitro to be specific for cytomegalovirus antigens. When HLA alleles, especially DR and DQ, strongly co-occurred, TCR associations were difficult to assign to individual alleles. The authors suggested that the approach could potentially be extended to other disease states and immunological phenotypes. The cohort was sequenced for TCR beta chains only, and without alpha or paired-chain data the features that could be detected were limited. In a later genetic analysis, a missense DCLRE1C variant was associated with V-gene and J-gene trimming of TCR beta chains, and the association was replicated in an independent cohort. A later genetic analysis reported fewer N-insertions in productive TCRs among donors in an Asian-associated ancestry cluster than the roughly 700-donor mean. A further reported finding was that TCR beta sequences accurately predicted the HLA-A and HLA-B alleles for most subjects in the first cohort. The presence/absence analyses assumed that sequencing depth was roughly uniform across donors, and that assumption may not be true.

Note on this clone: No antigen is known for it. The record has no base qualities; no much larger clone is one base away.

For CDR1 and CDR2, the germline V gene lists SGHTA and FQGNSA. The CDR3 holds 16 amino acids from the cysteine to the phenylalanine. This entry keeps only the CDR3 DNA: 48 bases, framed from base 1. V has 3 bases trimmed and J has 5 bases trimmed; junction bases matching no gene number 3. The cohort was made up of about 610 healthy bone marrow donors. All cohort members were sampled while nominally healthy, although unrecorded immune exposures were likely present. The donor was CMV seronegative and was included in the group of a few hundred seronegative cohort members. Each donor provided a peripheral blood sample, and peripheral blood mononuclear cells were used for TCR beta sequencing. The Qiagen DNeasy Blood Extraction Kit was used to extract genomic DNA from the blood cell samples. The library was built by means of the immunoSEQ multiplex PCR assay. The multiplex PCR relied on a mix of 60 forward primers for TCR Vbeta segments and 13 reverse primers for TCR Jbeta segments. The CDR3 region of rearranged TCR beta genes was amplified from genomic DNA with a multiplex PCR assay. The amplified TCR beta libraries were sequenced on the Illumina HiSeq System as 87-base-pair reads. The study's processing was this. A later analysis counted some 74 million unique TCR beta chains across the approximately 700 repertoires, and 10 million to 12 million of these chains were shared by at least two donors. Raw reads were error-corrected and collapsed into unique sequences with a nearest-neighbor algorithm that merged closely related sequences to remove PCR and sequencing errors. CDR3 sequences were aligned to IMGT reference sequences to assign V, D and J gene segments. For a sequence to be retained, a match of at least six nucleotides to both a V gene segment and a J gene segment was required. Rearrangements were classified as productive when the CDR3 lacked stop codons and remained in frame with V and J, and all other rearrangements were classified as non-productive. Following IMGT convention, CDR3 was defined as the stretch from the second conserved V-encoded cysteine to the conserved J-encoded phenylalanine. In an earlier analysis of some 550 of the donors, sequences lacking an unambiguous match to a single V gene segment were excluded. An earlier analysis of 587 of the donors classified V segments as functional when productive rearrangements were above 56.7% and as segregating when the standard deviation between donors was above 5%. A statistical classification framework was built to diagnose cytomegalovirus status from the catalog of TCR beta chain sequences. In a later analysis, TCR nucleotide sequences were compared against IMGT/GENE-DB human TR gene sequences so that V and J genes could be assigned. The TCRdist pipeline was used in a later analysis to assign CDR3 sequences and most-parsimonious VDJ recombination scenarios. In a later analysis, every TCR beta chain was defined by the combination of its CDR3 amino acid sequence and its V-gene family, and reads without a unique V-gene family were dropped. In a later analysis, 450 to 600 highly shared, low-generation-probability nucleotide sequences were removed to address suspected cross-contamination and a sequencing artifact. In a later analysis, a clonal expansion index for each public chain was calculated from normalized within-repertoire ranks of inferred template counts. A later analysis computed generation probabilities with a VDJ recombination model fitted to out-of-frame rearrangements, and checked the results against IGoR. A later analysis scored TCR-TCR, TCR-HLA and TCR-CMV co-occurrence with hypergeometric tests, applying a repertoire-size bias correction to TCR pairs. A later analysis estimated false discovery rates by permuting HLA or CMV assignments 20 times. In a later analysis, co-occurring TCRs were grouped using DBSCAN, with TCRdist sequence similarity added in when clustering inside HLA-allele-positive subsets. Repertoires with fewer than 30,000 or more than 120,000 public chains were left out of co-occurrence clustering, as were four to six repertoires with anomalous nucleotide sharing. TCRdb holds this immuneACCESS table with in-frame rearrangements only. Some clones are missing; in checked studies, unresolved V genes explain under half, and the rest has no known cause. The V and J calls and clone size come from that table; D and trimming were worked out from the DNA. Here the sample has about 140,000 clones; about 78% occur a single time. In total, the top ten clones hold 3.5% to 4% of the sample.

The sequenced sample consisted of PBMCs. The chain employs TRBV7-2 and TRBJ2-1, with TRBD2 identical over 14 junction bases. This TCR derives from a man in his late teens or twenties in good health and CMV-seronegative. The CDR3 amino acid sequence is: CASSFGLAGGDNEQFF. The DNA reads TGTGCCAGCAGCTTCGGACTAGCGGGAGGTGACAATGAGCAGTTCTTC. Beyond the CDR3, the reference TRBV7-2 and TRBJ2-1 genes provide the residues; the full variable domain reads: GAGVSQSPSNKVTEKGKDVELRCDPISGHTALYWYRQSLGQGLEFLIYFQGNSAPDKSGLPSDRFSAERTGGSVSTLTIQRTQQEDSAVYLCASSFGLAGGDNEQFFGPGTRLTVL.